These T cell receptor beta chains were read from a single sample in a study of T cell responses to AZD1222 COVID-19 vaccine. Measured with immunoSEQ multiplex PCR; TCRdb has only the in-frame clones, and not every one. The sample holds some 130,000 clones; 70% to 90% are singletons and the top ten take just over 5.5%. The sample was peripheral blood, taken on day 0 of AZD1222 vaccination. All receptors derive from an adult in good health. Each CDR3 is given with its conserved first and last residue. Each record gives: V gene, J gene, CDR3 length, D gene, clone size, CDR3 protein, CDR3 DNA. D genes are given only for firm matches. The size field is filled for only some rows; it gives once, few, many or a size class.

>TRBV30|TRBJ2-3|11|.|.
CAWSNPDTQYF
TGTGCCTGGAGTAACCCAGATACGCAGTATTTT
>TRBV27|TRBJ1-2|14|.|once
CASSLGQGLYGYTF
TGTGCCAGCAGTTTGGGGCAGGGCCTCTATGGCTACACCTTC
>TRBV6-1|TRBJ1-2|15|.|.
CASSEEAASSYGYTF
TGTGCCAGCAGTGAAGAAGCGGCCTCGAGCTATGGCTACACCTTC
>TRBV21-1|TRBJ2-1|13|.|.
CARCGQGANEQFF
TGTGCCAGATGTGGACAGGGGGCTAATGAGCAGTTCTTC
>TRBV4-1|TRBJ1-1|15|.|.
CASSPSEESPTEAFF
TGCGCCAGCAGCCCAAGCGAAGAGAGTCCCACTGAAGCTTTCTTT
>TRBV20-1|TRBJ2-3|16|TRBD2|.
CSASESLAGGTFTQYF
TGCAGTGCTAGTGAGTCCCTAGCGGGAGGTACCTTCACGCAGTATTTT
>TRBV6-2/TRBV6-3|TRBJ2-1|19|.|once
CASSYPFVTERASYNEQFF
TGTGCCAGCAGTTACCCCTTCGTTACGGAGAGGGCATCCTACAATGAGCAGTTCTTC
>TRBV19|TRBJ1-5|16|TRBD1|.
CASSIGTVFFNQPQHF
TGTGCCAGTAGTATCGGGACAGTTTTCTTTAATCAGCCCCAGCATTTT
>TRBV27|TRBJ2-1|15|.|.
CASSSSRLGHNEQFF
TGTGCCAGCAGTTCCTCTCGACTGGGACACAATGAGCAGTTCTTC
>TRBV28|TRBJ1-2|14|TRBD1|.
CASRTGTGEGGYTF
TGTGCCAGCAGGACCGGGACAGGGGAGGGCGGCTACACCTTC
>TRBV4-2|TRBJ1-2|14|.|.
CASSQSTANYGYTF
TGTGCCAGCAGCCAGTCGACAGCTAACTATGGCTACACCTTC
>TRBV5-1|TRBJ1-4|17|TRBD1|.
CASSLRGQGQTNEKLFF
TGCGCCAGCAGCCTCAGGGGACAGGGGCAGACTAATGAAAAACTGTTTTTT
>TRBV7-3|TRBJ2-1|15|TRBD2|.
CASSPTSGSYNEQFF
TGTGCCAGCAGTCCGACTAGCGGCTCCTACAATGAGCAGTTCTTC
>TRBV19|TRBJ1-1|14|TRBD1|.
CASTRDRGYGGAFF
TGTGCCAGCACCCGGGACAGGGGGTACGGCGGAGCTTTCTTT
>TRBV10-3|TRBJ1-5|17|.|few
CAISEFLGVDGNQPQHF
TGTGCCATCAGTGAGTTCCTGGGGGTGGATGGCAATCAGCCCCAGCATTTT
>TRBV15|TRBJ1-4|15|TRBD1|.
CATSDGQGSVEKLFF
TGTGCCACCAGCGATGGACAGGGGAGTGTTGAAAAACTGTTTTTT
>TRBV5-5|TRBJ1-2|17|.|.
CASSLVGRAHSNYGYTF
TGTGCCAGCAGCTTGGTCGGCAGGGCCCACTCTAACTATGGCTACACCTTC
>TRBV7-3|TRBJ1-3|13|.|.
CASSLIGGNTIYF
TGTGCCAGCAGCTTAATAGGTGGAAACACCATATATTTT
>TRBV2|TRBJ1-4|14|TRBD1|.
CASIRTGGKEKLFF
TGTGCCAGCATTAGGACAGGGGGCAAAGAAAAACTGTTTTTT
>TRBV28|TRBJ1-2|14|TRBD1|.
CASSRDSTNYGYTF
TGTGCCAGCAGTCGGGACAGCACAAACTATGGCTACACCTTC
>TRBV2|TRBJ1-4|15|TRBD1|once
CASSGGTGTNEKLFF
TGTGCCAGCAGCGGAGGGACAGGGACTAATGAAAAACTGTTTTTT
>TRBV5-1|TRBJ2-3|17|TRBD2|.
CASSMDPSGTSTDTQYF
TGCGCCAGCAGCATGGACCCTAGCGGAACTAGCACAGATACGCAGTATTTT
>TRBV29-1|TRBJ1-3|14|.|.
CSVSPTGSGNTIYF
TGCAGCGTTTCTCCTACCGGCTCTGGAAACACCATATATTTT
>TRBV10-1|TRBJ2-7|16|TRBD2|.
CASSVTGTSGTYEQYF
TGCGCCAGCAGTGTGACCGGGACTAGCGGAACCTACGAGCAGTACTTC
>TRBV5-6|TRBJ2-6|17|TRBD1|.
CASSLETGSSGANVLTF
TGTGCCAGCAGCTTGGAGACAGGGTCCTCTGGGGCCAACGTCCTGACTTTC
>TRBV5-1|TRBJ1-1|15|.|few
CASSFAALGNTEAFF
TGCGCCAGCAGCTTCGCCGCCCTGGGAAACACTGAAGCTTTCTTT
>TRBV29-1|TRBJ1-5|12|.|.
CSVGGSNQPQHF
TGCAGCGTTGGAGGCAGTAATCAGCCCCAGCATTTT
>TRBV7-9|TRBJ1-1|16|.|.
CASSLLLPSANTEAFF
TGTGCCAGCAGCTTACTCCTTCCCTCGGCGAACACTGAAGCTTTCTTT
>TRBV7-2|TRBJ2-7|16|.|.
CASSLLSTSVRYEQYF
TGTGCCAGCAGCTTATTATCAACCTCCGTACGATACGAGCAGTACTTC
>TRBV18|TRBJ2-7|14|.|once
CASSHSTGTYEQYF
TGTGCCAGCTCACACTCGACAGGAACCTACGAGCAGTACTTC
>TRBV4-1|TRBJ1-6|16|TRBD1|.
CASSTRRTGLESPLHF
TGCGCCAGCAGCACCCGTCGGACAGGGTTAGAGTCACCCCTCCACTTT
>TRBV19|TRBJ1-5|13|.|.
CASSARVDQPQHF
TGTGCCAGTAGCGCCAGGGTTGATCAGCCCCAGCATTTT
>TRBV11-3|TRBJ2-7|13|TRBD2|.
CASRSLAGYEQYF
TGTGCCAGCCGGTCCCTAGCGGGGTACGAGCAGTACTTC
>TRBV7-9|TRBJ1-5|15|.|.
CASSFQGGSNQPQHF
TGTGCCAGCAGCTTTCAGGGTGGGAGCAATCAGCCCCAGCATTTT
>TRBV7-9|TRBJ1-1|12|.|.
CASEGGTTEAFF
TGTGCCAGCGAGGGTGGGACCACTGAAGCTTTCTTT
>TRBV24-1|TRBJ2-7|11|.|.
CATSDYREQYF
TGTGCCACCAGTGATTACCGCGAGCAGTACTTC
>TRBV25-1|TRBJ2-5|17|TRBD1|.
CASSEKVDRGYQETQYF
TGTGCCAGCAGTGAAAAGGTGGACAGGGGGTACCAAGAGACCCAGTACTTC
>TRBV6-2/TRBV6-3|TRBJ2-5|16|TRBD2|.
CASSYLSSGRSETQYF
TGTGCCAGCAGTTACCTTTCTAGCGGGAGGTCTGAGACCCAGTACTTC
>TRBV19|TRBJ1-2|14|TRBD1|.
CASSMGRQGYGYTF
TGTGCCAGTAGTATGGGGCGACAGGGCTATGGCTACACCTTC
>TRBV6-4|TRBJ2-2|15|TRBD2|.
CASKRLAGDTGELFF
TGTGCCAGCAAGCGGCTAGCGGGAGACACCGGGGAGCTGTTTTTT
>TRBV5-1|TRBJ1-4|18|TRBD1|.
CASRLNPGTGSLNEKLFF
TGCGCCAGCCGCCTTAACCCTGGGACAGGGTCCCTTAATGAAAAACTGTTTTTT
>TRBV11-3|TRBJ1-3|15|TRBD1|.
CASSLGTGAGNTIYF
TGTGCCAGCAGCTTAGGCACAGGGGCTGGAAACACCATATATTTT
>TRBV7-2|TRBJ1-5|15|.|.
CASSSFQGSNQPQHF
TGTGCCAGCAGCTCCTTCCAGGGTAGCAATCAGCCCCAGCATTTT
>TRBV25-1|TRBJ1-3|15|.|.
CASSDWGSSGNTIYF
TGTGCCAGCAGTGACTGGGGCAGCTCTGGAAACACCATATATTTT
>TRBV3-1/TRBV3-2|TRBJ2-7|14|.|.
CASSQVGRGYEQYF
TGTGCCAGCAGCCAAGTGGGGCGCGGTTACGAGCAGTACTTC
>TRBV5-1|TRBJ2-1|13|.|.
CASSLDTGNEQFF
TGCGCCAGCAGCTTGGATACGGGCAATGAGCAGTTCTTC